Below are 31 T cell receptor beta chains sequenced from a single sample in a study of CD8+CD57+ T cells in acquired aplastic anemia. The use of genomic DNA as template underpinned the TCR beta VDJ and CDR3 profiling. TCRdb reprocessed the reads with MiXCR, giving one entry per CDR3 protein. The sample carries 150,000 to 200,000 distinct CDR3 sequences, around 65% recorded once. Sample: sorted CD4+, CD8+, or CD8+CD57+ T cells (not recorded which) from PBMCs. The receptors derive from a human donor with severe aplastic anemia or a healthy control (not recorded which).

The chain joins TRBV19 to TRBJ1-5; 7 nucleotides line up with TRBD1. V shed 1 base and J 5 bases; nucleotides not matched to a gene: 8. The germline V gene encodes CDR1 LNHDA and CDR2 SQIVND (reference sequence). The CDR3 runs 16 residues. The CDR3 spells CASSIVKGARDQPQHF. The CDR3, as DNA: TGTGCCAGTAGTATAGTTAAGGGGGCAAGGGATCAGCCCCAGCATTTT.

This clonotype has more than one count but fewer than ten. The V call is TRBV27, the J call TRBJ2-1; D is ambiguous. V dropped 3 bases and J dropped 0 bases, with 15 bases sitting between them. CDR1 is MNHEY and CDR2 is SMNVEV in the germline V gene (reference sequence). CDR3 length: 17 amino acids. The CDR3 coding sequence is TGTGCCAGCAGTTTTCACCCGAGACGGAGCTCCTACAATGAGCAGTTCTTC. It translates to CASSFHPRRSSYNEQFF.

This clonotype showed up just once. The CDR3 DNA reads as TGTGCCAGCAGCCATTCGGGGCTAGCGGATTACAATGAGCAGTTCTTC. It is translated as CASSHSGLADYNEQFF. J is TRBJ2-1 and V is TRBV7-9; 7 bases fit TRBD2. This CDR3 has 16 residues. The V gene's germline CDR1 is SEHNR and CDR2 FQNEAQ (reference sequence). After removal of 5 bases from V and 4 bases from J, the junction contained 11 bases not matched to a gene.

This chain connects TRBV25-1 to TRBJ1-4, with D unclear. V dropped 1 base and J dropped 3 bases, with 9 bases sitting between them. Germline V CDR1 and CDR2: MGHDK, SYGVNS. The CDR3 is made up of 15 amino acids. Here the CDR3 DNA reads TGTGCCAGCAGTGAATTTCGGAGAGCTAATGAAAAACTGTTTTTT. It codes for CASSEFRRANEKLFF.

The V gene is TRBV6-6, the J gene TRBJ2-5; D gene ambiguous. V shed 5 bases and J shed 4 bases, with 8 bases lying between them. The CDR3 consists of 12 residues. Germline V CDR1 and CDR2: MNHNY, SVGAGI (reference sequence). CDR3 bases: TGTGCCAGCAGTGTCCGTCTAGAGACCCAGTACTTC. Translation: CASSVRLETQYF.

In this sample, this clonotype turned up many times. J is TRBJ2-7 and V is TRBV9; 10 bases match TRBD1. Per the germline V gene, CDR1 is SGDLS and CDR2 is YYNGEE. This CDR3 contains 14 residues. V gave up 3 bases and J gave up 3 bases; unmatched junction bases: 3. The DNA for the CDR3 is TGTGCCAGCAGCGGATGGACAGGGGGCTACGAGCAGTACTTC. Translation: CASSGWTGGYEQYF.

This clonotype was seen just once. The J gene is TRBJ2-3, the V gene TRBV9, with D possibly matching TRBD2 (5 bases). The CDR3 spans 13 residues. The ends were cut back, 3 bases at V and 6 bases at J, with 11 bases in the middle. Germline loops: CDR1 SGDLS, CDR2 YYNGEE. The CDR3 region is CASSALAEDTQYF. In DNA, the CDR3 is TGTGCCAGCAGCGCCCTAGCTGAGGATACGCAGTATTTT.

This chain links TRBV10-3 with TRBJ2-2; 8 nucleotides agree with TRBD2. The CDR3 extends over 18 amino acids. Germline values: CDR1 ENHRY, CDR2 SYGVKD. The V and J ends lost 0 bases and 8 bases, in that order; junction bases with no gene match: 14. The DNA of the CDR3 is TGTGCCATCAGTGAGTCGTCGTCGGCGGGGGGTCGATGGGGGGAGCTGTTTTTT. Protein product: CAISESSSAGGRWGELFF.

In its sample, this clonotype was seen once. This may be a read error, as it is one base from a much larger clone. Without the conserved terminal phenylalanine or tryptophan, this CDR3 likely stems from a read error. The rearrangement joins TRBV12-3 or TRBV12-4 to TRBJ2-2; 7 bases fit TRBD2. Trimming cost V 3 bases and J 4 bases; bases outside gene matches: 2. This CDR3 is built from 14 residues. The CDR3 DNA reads TGTGCCAGCAGTTTGGGGGGGAGCACCGGGGAGCTGTTTTCT. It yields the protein CASSLGGSTGELFS.

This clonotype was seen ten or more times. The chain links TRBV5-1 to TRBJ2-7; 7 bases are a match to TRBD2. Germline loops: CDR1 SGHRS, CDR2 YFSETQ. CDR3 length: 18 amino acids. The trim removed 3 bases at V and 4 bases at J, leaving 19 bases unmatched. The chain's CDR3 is CASSSLGALGGSRYEQYF. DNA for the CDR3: TGCGCCAGCAGCTCCCTCGGGGCTTTGGGGGGGAGTCGGTACGAGCAGTACTTC.

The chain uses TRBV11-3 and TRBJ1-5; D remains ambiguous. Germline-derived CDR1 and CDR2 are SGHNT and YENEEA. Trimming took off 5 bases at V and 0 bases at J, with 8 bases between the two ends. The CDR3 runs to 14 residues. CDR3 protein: CASSPGSSNQPQHF. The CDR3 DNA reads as TGTGCCAGCAGCCCCGGGTCTAGCAATCAGCCCCAGCATTTT.

CDR3 amino acids: CASSITGGAYGYTF. In nucleotides, the CDR3 is TGTGCCAGTAGTATAACAGGGGGCGCCTATGGCTACACCTTC. V and J are TRBV19 and TRBJ1-2, with TRBD1 matching 9 bases. V trimming: 2 bases; J trimming: 4 bases; junction bases outside the gene matches: 2. This CDR3 comprises 14 residues. Germline-derived CDR1 and CDR2 are LNHDA and SQIVND (reference sequence).

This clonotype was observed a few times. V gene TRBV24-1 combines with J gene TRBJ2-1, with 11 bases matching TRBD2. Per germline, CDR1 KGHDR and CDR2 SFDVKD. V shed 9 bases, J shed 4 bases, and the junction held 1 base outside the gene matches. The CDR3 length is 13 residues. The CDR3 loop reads CATGTSGYNEQFF. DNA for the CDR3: TGTGCCACCGGGACTAGCGGATACAATGAGCAGTTCTTC.

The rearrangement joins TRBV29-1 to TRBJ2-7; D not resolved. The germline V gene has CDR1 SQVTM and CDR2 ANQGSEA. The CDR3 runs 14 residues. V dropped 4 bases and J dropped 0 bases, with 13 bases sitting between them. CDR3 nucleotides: TGCAGCGTTGCGGGCGACGAGAACTCCTACGAGCAGTACTTC. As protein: CSVAGDENSYEQYF.

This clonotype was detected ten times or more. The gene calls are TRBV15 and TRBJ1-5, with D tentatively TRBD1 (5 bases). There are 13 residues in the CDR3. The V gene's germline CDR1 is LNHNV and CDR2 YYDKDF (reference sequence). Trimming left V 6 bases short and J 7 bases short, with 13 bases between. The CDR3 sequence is CATSMGVPQPQHF. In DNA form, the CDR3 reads TGTGCCACCAGTATGGGGGTCCCCCAGCCCCAGCATTTT.

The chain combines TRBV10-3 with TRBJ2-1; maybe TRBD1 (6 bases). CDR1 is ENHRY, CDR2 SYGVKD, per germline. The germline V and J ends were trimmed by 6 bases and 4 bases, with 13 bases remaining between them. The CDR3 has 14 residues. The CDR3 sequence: CAISRDTSYNEQFF. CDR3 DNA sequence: TGTGCCATCAGCCGGGACACTTCATACAATGAGCAGTTCTTC.

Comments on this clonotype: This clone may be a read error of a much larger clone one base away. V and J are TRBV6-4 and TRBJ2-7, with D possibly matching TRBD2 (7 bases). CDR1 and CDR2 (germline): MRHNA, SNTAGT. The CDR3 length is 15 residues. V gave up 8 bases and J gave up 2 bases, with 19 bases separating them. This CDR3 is CASGARGGGTYEQYF. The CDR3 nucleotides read TGTGCCAGCGGAGCTCGTGGGGGGGGCACCTACGAGCAGTACTTC.

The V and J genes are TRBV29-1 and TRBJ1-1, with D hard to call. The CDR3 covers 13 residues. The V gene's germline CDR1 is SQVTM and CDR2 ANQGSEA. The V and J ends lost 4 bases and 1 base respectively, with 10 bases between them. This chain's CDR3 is CSVVAHGNTEAFF. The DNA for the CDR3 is TGCAGCGTTGTAGCCCACGGGAACACTGAAGCTTTCTTT.

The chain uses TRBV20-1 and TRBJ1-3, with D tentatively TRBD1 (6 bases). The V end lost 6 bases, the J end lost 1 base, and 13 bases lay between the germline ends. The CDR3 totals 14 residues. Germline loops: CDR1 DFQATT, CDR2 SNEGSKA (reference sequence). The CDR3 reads CSAPTTGSGNTIYF. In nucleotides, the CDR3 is TGCAGTGCACCTACTACAGGGTCTGGAAACACCATATATTTT.

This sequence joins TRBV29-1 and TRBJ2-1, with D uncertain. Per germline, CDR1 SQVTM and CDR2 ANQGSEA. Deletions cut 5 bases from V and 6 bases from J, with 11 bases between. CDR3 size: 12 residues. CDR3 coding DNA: TGCAGCGTTCCGACTCTCCTCAATGAGCAGTTCTTC. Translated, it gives CSVPTLLNEQFF.

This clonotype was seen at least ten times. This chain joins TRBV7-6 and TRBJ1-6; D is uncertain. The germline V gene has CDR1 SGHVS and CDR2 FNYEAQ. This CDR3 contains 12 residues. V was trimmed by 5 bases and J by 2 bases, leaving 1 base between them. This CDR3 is CASSTYNSPLHF. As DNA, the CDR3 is TGTGCCAGCAGCACCTATAATTCACCCCTCCACTTT.

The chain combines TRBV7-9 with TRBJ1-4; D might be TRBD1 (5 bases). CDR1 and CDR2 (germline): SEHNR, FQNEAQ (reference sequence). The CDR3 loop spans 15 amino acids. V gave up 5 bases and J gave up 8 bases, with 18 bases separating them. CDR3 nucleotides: TGTGCCAGCAGCCGATGGTGGAGGGGTTGGGAAAAACTGTTTTTT. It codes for CASSRWWRGWEKLFF.

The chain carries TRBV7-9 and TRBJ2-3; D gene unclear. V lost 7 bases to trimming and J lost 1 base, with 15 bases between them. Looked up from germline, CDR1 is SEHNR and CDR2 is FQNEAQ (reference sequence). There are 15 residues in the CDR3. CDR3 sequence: CASTLRYPRTDTQYF. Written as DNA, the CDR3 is TGTGCCAGCACCCTTAGGTACCCACGCACAGATACGCAGTATTTT.

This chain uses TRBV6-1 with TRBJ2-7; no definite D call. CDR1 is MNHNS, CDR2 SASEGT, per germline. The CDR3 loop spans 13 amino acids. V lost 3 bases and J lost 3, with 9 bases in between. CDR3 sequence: CASSDQGYYEQYF. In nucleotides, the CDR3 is TGTGCCAGCAGTGATCAAGGCTACTACGAGCAGTACTTC.

CDR3 region: CASRGQGKGQETQYF. CDR3 coding DNA: TGTGCCAGCAGGGGACAGGGTAAGGGCCAAGAGACCCAGTACTTC. The chain uses TRBV6-5 and TRBJ2-5, with 9 bases lining up with TRBD1. The V gene's germline CDR1 is MNHEY and CDR2 SVGAGI. Trimming cost V 6 bases and J 1 base; bases outside gene matches: 6. This CDR3 is built from 15 residues.

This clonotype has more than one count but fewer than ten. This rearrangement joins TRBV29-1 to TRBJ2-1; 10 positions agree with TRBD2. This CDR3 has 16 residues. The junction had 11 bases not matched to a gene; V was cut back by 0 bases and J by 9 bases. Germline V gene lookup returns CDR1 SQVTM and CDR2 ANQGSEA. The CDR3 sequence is CSVEDMVAGGRVEQFF. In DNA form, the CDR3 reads TGCAGCGTTGAAGATATGGTAGCGGGAGGTCGAGTTGAGCAGTTCTTC.

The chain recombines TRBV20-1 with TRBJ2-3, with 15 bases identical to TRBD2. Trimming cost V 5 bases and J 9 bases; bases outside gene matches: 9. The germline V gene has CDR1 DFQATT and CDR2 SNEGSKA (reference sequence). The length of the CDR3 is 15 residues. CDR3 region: CSARKGLAGGGTQYF. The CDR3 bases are TGCAGTGCTCGAAAGGGACTAGCGGGAGGAGGCACGCAGTATTTT.

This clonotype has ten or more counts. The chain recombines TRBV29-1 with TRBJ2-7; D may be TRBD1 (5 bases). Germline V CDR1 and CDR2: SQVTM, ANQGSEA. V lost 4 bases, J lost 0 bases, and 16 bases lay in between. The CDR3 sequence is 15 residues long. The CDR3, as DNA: TGCAGCGTTGGGGGTGACAGTAAGCCCTCCTACGAGCAGTACTTC. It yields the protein CSVGGDSKPSYEQYF.

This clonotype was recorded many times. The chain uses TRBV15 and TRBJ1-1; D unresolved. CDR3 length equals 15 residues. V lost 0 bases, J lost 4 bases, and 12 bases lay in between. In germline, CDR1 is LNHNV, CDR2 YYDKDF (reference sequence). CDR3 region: CATSRDRTQATEAFF. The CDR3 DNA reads TGTGCCACCAGCAGAGACCGGACCCAAGCCACTGAAGCTTTCTTT. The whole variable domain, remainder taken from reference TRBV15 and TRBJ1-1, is DAMVIQNPRYQVTQFGKPVTLSCSQTLNHNVMYWYQQKSSQAPKLLFHYYDKDFNNEADTPDNFQSRRPNTSFCFLDIRSPGLGDTAMYLCATSRDRTQATEAFFGQGTRLTVV.

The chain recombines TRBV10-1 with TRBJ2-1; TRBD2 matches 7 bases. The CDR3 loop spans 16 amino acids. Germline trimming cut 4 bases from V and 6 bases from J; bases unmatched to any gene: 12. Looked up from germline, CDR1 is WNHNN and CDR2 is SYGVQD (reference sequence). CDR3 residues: CASSGRAGEGFNEQFF. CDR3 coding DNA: TGCGCCAGCAGTGGTCGGGCGGGGGAGGGCTTCAATGAGCAGTTCTTC.

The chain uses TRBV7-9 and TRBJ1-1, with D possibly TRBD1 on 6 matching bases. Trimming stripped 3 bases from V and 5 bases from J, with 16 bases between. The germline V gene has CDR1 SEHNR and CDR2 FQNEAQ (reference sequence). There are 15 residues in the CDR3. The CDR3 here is CASSFSPGAETEAFF. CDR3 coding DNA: TGTGCCAGCAGCTTTTCGCCGGGGGCAGAAACTGAAGCTTTCTTT.